The T cell receptor beta chain under discussion was sequenced for a study of cytomegalovirus exposure and HLA in healthy donors. The protocol was immunoSEQ multiplex PCR, while the TCRdb copy is restricted to in-frame clones and leaves out a portion. The sample has fewer than 130,000 clones; roughly 90% are singletons. The study drew the donors from its roughly 110-subject validation cohort, separate from the approximately 700-subject first cohort. Deletions cut 5 bases from V and 7 bases from J, with 6 bases between. This CDR3 is built from 12 residues. CDR1 and CDR2 (germline): SEHNR, FQNEAQ (reference sequence).

This clonotype was obtained from a young woman in good health and CMV-seropositive. The chain uses TRBV7-9 and TRBJ1-6; D uncertain. The sample consisted of PBMCs. CDR3 amino acids: CASSPQNSPLHF. DNA of the CDR3: TGTGCCAGCAGCCCACAGAATTCACCCCTCCACTTT.